Sequencing of this TCR beta chain was carried out in a study of spatial heterogeneity in lung cancer. Turning to the study itself: Alpha-chain sequences were detected in numbers that were consistently lower than beta-chain sequences. Raw-read counts averaged over ten per unique TCR and UMI combination.

The CDR3 has 15 residues. J was trimmed by 3 bases and V by 7 bases; bases with no gene match: 9. Germline CDR1 is ENHRY and CDR2 is SYGVKD. The time point here: sample taken at primary tumor resection. Around 68 TRACERx patients with early, untreated non-small cell lung cancer donated samples. TCRdb re-analysed the 5' RACE reads in MiXCR, keeping a single row per CDR3 protein. The table includes about 39,000 distinct CDR3 sequences, roughly 3% detected once. This clonotype appeared many times. The clonotype comes from a male donor with early-stage non-small cell lung cancer. The rearrangement links TRBV10-3 to TRBJ2-1; 7 positions match TRBD1. Source: normal lung tissue next to the tumor, taken at surgery. The CDR3 DNA reads TGTGCCATCAACCGAGGGGACAGTAGCTACAATGAGCAGTTCTTC. Protein product: CAINRGDSSYNEQFF.